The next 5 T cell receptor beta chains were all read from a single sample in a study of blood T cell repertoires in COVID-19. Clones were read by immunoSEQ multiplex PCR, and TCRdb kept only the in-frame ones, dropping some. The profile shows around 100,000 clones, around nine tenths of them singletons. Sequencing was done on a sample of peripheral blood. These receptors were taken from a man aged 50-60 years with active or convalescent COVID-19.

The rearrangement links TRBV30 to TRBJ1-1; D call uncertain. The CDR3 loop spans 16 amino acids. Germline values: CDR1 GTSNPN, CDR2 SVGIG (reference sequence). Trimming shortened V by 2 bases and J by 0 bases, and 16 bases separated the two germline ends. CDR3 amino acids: CAWSRGVGNMNTEAFF. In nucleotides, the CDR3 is TGTGCCTGGAGTCGTGGAGTAGGAAACATGAACACTGAAGCTTTCTTT.

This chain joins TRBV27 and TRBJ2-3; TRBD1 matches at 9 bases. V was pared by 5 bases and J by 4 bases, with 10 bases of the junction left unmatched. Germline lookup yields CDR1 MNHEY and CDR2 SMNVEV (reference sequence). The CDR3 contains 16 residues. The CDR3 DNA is TGTGCCAGCAGTCCGTTGCCGGGACAGGGCGCAGATACGCAGTATTTT. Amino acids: CASSPLPGQGADTQYF.

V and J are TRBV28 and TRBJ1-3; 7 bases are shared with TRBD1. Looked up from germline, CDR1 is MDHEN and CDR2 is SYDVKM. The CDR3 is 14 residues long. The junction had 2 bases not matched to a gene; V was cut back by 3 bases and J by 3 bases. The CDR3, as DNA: TGTGCCAGCAGTTTCCGACAGGGTGGAAACACCATATATTTT. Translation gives CASSFRQGGNTIYF.

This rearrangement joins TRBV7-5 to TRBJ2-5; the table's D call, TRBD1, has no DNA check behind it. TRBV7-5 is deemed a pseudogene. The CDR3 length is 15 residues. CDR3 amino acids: CVRSPHRVLQETQYF. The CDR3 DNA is TGTGTCAGAAGCCCCCACAGGGTCCTACAAGAGACCCAGTACTTC.

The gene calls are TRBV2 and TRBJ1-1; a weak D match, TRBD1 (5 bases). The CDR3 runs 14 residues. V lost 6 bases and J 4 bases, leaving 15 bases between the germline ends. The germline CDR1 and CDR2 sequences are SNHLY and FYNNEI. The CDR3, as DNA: TGTGCCAGCAGGTCGGGCCTGGGGGGCACTGAAGCTTTCTTT. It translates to CASRSGLGGTEAFF.